This T cell receptor (beta chain) emerged from a study of HIV-infected patients and healthy controls. Reverse transcription used 500 to 550 ng RNA and constant-region primers for alpha and beta. Using multiplexing indices, alpha and beta chain libraries were generated apart by chain-specific third strand synthesis. TCRdb redid the calling of the 5' RACE reads with MiXCR, one entry per CDR3 protein. The repertoire holds 15,000 to 20,000 distinct CDR3 sequences, 8% to 10% seen once, with 21% in the top ten. This clonotype was detected many times. Trimming shortened V by 1 base and J by 3 bases, and 18 bases separated the two germline ends. The CDR3 loop spans 17 amino acids. CDR1 LGHNA and CDR2 YNFKEQ come from the germline V gene. Follow-up blood was drawn about 14 weeks, roughly three months, after antiretroviral therapy began. All unsorted peripheral T cells were captured because whole blood was used without fractionation.

The chain combines TRBV4-2 with TRBJ1-2; maybe TRBD1 (6 bases). The origin of this receptor is an adult with HIV infection. Specimen: blood, collected during antiretroviral therapy. Here the CDR3 DNA reads TGTGCCAGCAGCCAAGTTTCGAATACAGGGTATTACTATGGCTACACCTTC. Protein sequence: CASSQVSNTGYYYGYTF.